This is a list of T cell receptor beta chains from one sample in a study of T cells in Graves' hyperthyroidism and ophthalmopathy. TCRdb recomputed calls from the multiplex PCR reads with MiXCR, one row per CDR3 protein. The table records tens of thousands of distinct CDR3 sequences, under 55% of them present only once. The sequenced sample was blood. The origin of the receptors is a young woman with Graves' hyperthyroidism. The CDR3 runs from the conserved cysteine through the conserved F or W. Fields, in order: D gene, J gene, clone size, V gene, CDR3 DNA, CDR3 protein. D genes are given only for firm matches. The size of a clone is reported for some rows only, either as once, few or many, or as a class for expanded clones.

D: -
J: TRBJ2-5
size: medium-sized
V: TRBV2
DNA: TGTGCCAGCAGTAGCCGGACAGCGCAAGAGACCCAGTACTTC
CDR3: CASSSRTAQETQYF

D: TRBD2
J: TRBJ2-1
size: few
V: TRBV10-3
DNA: TGTGCCATCAGTGAGCCCGAAAGACTAGCGGAAGACAATGAGCAGTTCTTC
CDR3: CAISEPERLAEDNEQFF

D: TRBD2
J: TRBJ2-7
size: -
V: TRBV7-2
DNA: TGTGCCAGCAGCCAGGTAGCGGGAGGGGCGCGGGAGCAGTACTTC
CDR3: CASSQVAGGAREQYF

D: -
J: TRBJ1-1
size: many
V: TRBV10-3
DNA: TGTGCCATCAGTGGCGTCAGAGGGGCTGAAGCTTTCTTT
CDR3: CAISGVRGAEAFF

D: -
J: TRBJ1-4
size: many
V: TRBV15
DNA: TGTGCCACCAGCAGACGAACAGTTTCTTGGAATGAAAAACTGTTTTTT
CDR3: CATSRRTVSWNEKLFF

D: -
J: TRBJ1-5
size: many
V: TRBV5-1
DNA: TGCGCCAGCAGCGCCGGACAGCCTAATCAGCCCCAGCATTTT
CDR3: CASSAGQPNQPQHF

D: -
J: TRBJ1-2
size: many
V: TRBV9
DNA: TGTGCCAGCAGCCATGGGGGGGGTTATAACTATGGCTACACCTTC
CDR3: CASSHGGGYNYGYTF

D: -
J: TRBJ1-3
size: -
V: TRBV11-2
DNA: TGTGCCAGCAGCCATGGACCCGGAAACACCATATATTTT
CDR3: CASSHGPGNTIYF

D: TRBD1
J: TRBJ2-1
size: many
V: TRBV11-2
DNA: TGTGCCAGCAGCCCGCGCCGACAGGGTAACAATGAGCAGTTCTTC
CDR3: CASSPRRQGNNEQFF

D: -
J: TRBJ2-4
size: many
V: TRBV2
DNA: TGTGCCAGCAGTGAGGACGGTTTAGCCAAAAACATTCAGTACTTC
CDR3: CASSEDGLAKNIQYF

D: -
J: TRBJ1-6
size: few
V: TRBV10-3
DNA: TGTGCCATCAGTGAGTCGAGTGGCCAGGGAAATTCACCCCTCCACTTT
CDR3: CAISESSGQGNSPLHF

D: TRBD1
J: TRBJ1-1
size: many
V: TRBV14
DNA: TGTGCCAGCAGCCAAGCAGGGACAGCTGAAGCTTTCTTT
CDR3: CASSQAGTAEAFF

D: TRBD1
J: TRBJ1-2
size: many
V: TRBV5-6
DNA: TGTGCCAGCAGCTTAAGCGGACAGGGATTTACGGGCTATGGCTACACCTTC
CDR3: CASSLSGQGFTGYGYTF

D: TRBD2
J: TRBJ2-3
size: many
V: TRBV30
DNA: TGTGCCTGGAGTGTGATGGCGGGAGGCACAGATACGCAGTATTTT
CDR3: CAWSVMAGGTDTQYF

D: -
J: TRBJ2-1
size: many
V: TRBV9
DNA: TGTGCCAGCAGCGTCGGGTTTTACAATGAGCAGTTCTTC
CDR3: CASSVGFYNEQFF

D: TRBD2
J: TRBJ2-1
size: -
V: TRBV9
DNA: TGTGCCAGCAGCGGTAGCGGGATGGCCTACAATGAGCAGTTCTTC
CDR3: CASSGSGMAYNEQFF

D: TRBD2
J: TRBJ2-5
size: many
V: TRBV30
DNA: TGTGCCTGGAGTCGTCTAGCGGTGAAAGAGACCCAGTACTTC
CDR3: CAWSRLAVKETQYF

D: -
J: TRBJ1-1
size: many
V: TRBV29-1
DNA: TGCAGCGTAGTGCAGGGGCCCGGTGGAGCTTTCTTT
CDR3: CSVVQGPGGAFF

D: -
J: TRBJ2-7
size: many
V: TRBV18
DNA: TGTGCCAGCTCACCACGGGCTAGCCACGAACCTTATTACGAGCAGTACTTC
CDR3: CASSPRASHEPYYEQYF

D: -
J: TRBJ2-7
size: few
V: TRBV15
DNA: TGTGCCACCAGCAGGGACCTCGACTACGAGCAGTACTTC
CDR3: CATSRDLDYEQYF

D: -
J: TRBJ1-1
size: -
V: TRBV2
DNA: TGTGCCAGCAGTGAAGGGTCAGAAGCTTTCTTT
CDR3: CASSEGSEAFF

D: TRBD2
J: TRBJ2-7
size: few
V: TRBV10-3
DNA: TGTGCCATCAGATCTAGCGGGGGAGATACCTACGAGCAGTACTTC
CDR3: CAIRSSGGDTYEQYF

D: -
J: TRBJ1-5
size: -
V: TRBV6-1
DNA: TGTGCCAGTAGTGTCCTACAGAAAGGCAATCAGCCCCAGCATTTT
CDR3: CASSVLQKGNQPQHF

D: TRBD1
J: TRBJ1-5
size: -
V: TRBV7-9
DNA: TGTGCCAGCAGCCCACAGGGGGAGTGGGGTCAGCCCCAGCATTTT
CDR3: CASSPQGEWGQPQHF

D: -
J: TRBJ2-5
size: -
V: TRBV4-2
DNA: TGTGCCAGCAGCGGACAAGAGACCCAGTACTTC
CDR3: CASSGQETQYF

D: TRBD1
J: TRBJ1-1
size: many
V: TRBV5-1
DNA: TGCGCCAGCAGCTTGGCCGACAGGGTCGTAGCTTTCTTT
CDR3: CASSLADRVVAFF

D: TRBD1
J: TRBJ1-5
size: few
V: TRBV20-1
DNA: TGCAGTGCGCACCGGTGGGACAGTCTCGATCAGCCCCAGCATTTT
CDR3: CSAHRWDSLDQPQHF

D: -
J: TRBJ2-7
size: -
V: TRBV19
DNA: TGTGCCAGTAGTCCTCCGGGGGCGACTCCCTACGAGCAGTACTTC
CDR3: CASSPPGATPYEQYF

D: -
J: TRBJ2-2
size: -
V: TRBV15
DNA: TGTGCCACCAGCTACGGGAAGAACACCGGGGAGCTGTTTTTT
CDR3: CATSYGKNTGELFF

D: -
J: TRBJ2-5
size: -
V: TRBV11-3
DNA: TGTGCCAGCAGCCCTCTAGTTTCCGAGACCCAGTACTTC
CDR3: CASSPLVSETQYF

D: TRBD1
J: TRBJ2-5
size: many
V: TRBV20-1
DNA: TGCAGTGCTAGAGATGTTTTGGGACAGGGGGCGGAGACCCAGTACTTC
CDR3: CSARDVLGQGAETQYF

D: -
J: TRBJ1-1
size: many
V: TRBV27
DNA: TGTGCCAGCAGTTTATTTTTTGGGGAGAGCGAAGCTTTCTTT
CDR3: CASSLFFGESEAFF

D: -
J: TRBJ2-2
size: many
V: TRBV7-3
DNA: TGTGCCAGCAGCTTAACAGGGGGTCCCACCGGGGAGCTGTTTTTT
CDR3: CASSLTGGPTGELFF